The 14 T cell receptor beta chains listed next were all sequenced from one sample in a study of cytomegalovirus exposure and HLA in healthy donors. PCR involved 60 Vbeta and 13 Jbeta primers. The assay was immunoSEQ multiplex PCR, and TCRdb's table has in-frame clones only and misses some. This sample has roughly 160,000 clones, with roughly 79% found just once. Sequenced material: PBMCs. Receptor source: a man aged 50 or older in good health and CMV-seropositive.

The chain carries TRBV29-1 and TRBJ1-2; D possibly corresponds to TRBD1 (5 bases). Trimming stripped 2 bases from V and 8 bases from J, with 12 bases between. CDR1 is SQVTM, CDR2 ANQGSEA, per germline. The CDR3 sequence is 12 residues long. The CDR3 region is CSVEPREGGYTF. CDR3 coding DNA: TGCAGCGTTGAACCCAGGGAGGGAGGCTACACCTTC.

The CDR3 spells CASKDWRGSATQYF. CDR3 DNA: TGTGCCAGCAAAGACTGGCGGGGGTCGGCTACGCAGTATTTT. The rearrangement joins TRBV28 to TRBJ2-3, with TRBD2 matching 7 bases. This CDR3 contains 14 residues. V lost 7 bases, J lost 8 bases, and 12 bases stayed unmatched. CDR1 and CDR2 (germline): MDHEN, SYDVKM.

The J gene is TRBJ2-2, the V gene TRBV14; tentatively, D is TRBD1 (6 bases). The germline V gene encodes CDR1 SGHDN and CDR2 FVKESK. The CDR3 is 18 residues long. Trimming took off 0 bases at V and 1 base at J, with 15 bases between the two ends. The CDR3 spells CASSQEIGEQGNTGELFF. The CDR3 DNA is TGTGCCAGCAGCCAAGAAATCGGGGAACAGGGGAACACCGGGGAGCTGTTTTTT.

V usage is TRBV4-1 and J usage is TRBJ2-1; 7 bases are shared with TRBD1. Trimming took 4 bases from V and 7 from J; bases not matched to a gene: 13. Germline V lookup: CDR1 MGHRA, CDR2 YSYEKL. This CDR3 has 16 amino acids. The CDR3 bases are TGCGCCAGCAGCCCAACTGAAAGGGGGCTTGGGAATGAGCAGTTCTTC. It is translated as CASSPTERGLGNEQFF.

This chain joins TRBV7-9 and TRBJ2-5; D is undetermined. Germline V lookup: CDR1 SEHNR, CDR2 FQNEAQ (reference sequence). V shed 1 base and J shed 5 bases, with 8 bases lying between them. This CDR3 spans 13 amino acids. CDR3 region: CASSLGVLETQYF. CDR3 nucleotides: TGTGCCAGCAGCTTAGGAGTGTTGGAGACCCAGTACTTC.

The chain employs TRBV6-5 and TRBJ1-2, with 9 bases lining up with TRBD1. The CDR3 runs 14 residues. Germline V gene lookup returns CDR1 MNHEY and CDR2 SVGAGI. The J segment lost 6 bases and the V segment lost 2 bases, leaving 4 bases of the junction unmatched. The CDR3 sequence: CASSYLGTGNGYTF. The CDR3 nucleotides are TGTGCCAGCAGTTACCTCGGGACAGGGAATGGCTACACCTTC.

The chain is built from TRBV4-2 and TRBJ2-3; weak D call: TRBD2 (5 bases). The V gene's germline CDR1 is LGHNA and CDR2 YNFKEQ. The CDR3 spans 15 residues. Trimming took off 0 bases at V and 2 bases at J, with 9 bases between the two ends. The CDR3 DNA is TGTGCCAGCAGCCAAGAAAAGCGGTTCACAGATACGCAGTATTTT. The encoded protein is CASSQEKRFTDTQYF.

The chain has TRBV2 and TRBJ2-3, with 7 bases aligning to TRBD2. This CDR3 comprises 12 residues. The germline gives CDR1 SNHLY, CDR2 FYNNEI. The J segment lost 4 bases and the V segment lost 7 bases, leaving 2 bases of the junction unmatched. The CDR3 nucleotides are TGTGCCAGCACAGGACTAGCAGATACGCAGTATTTT. This gives the protein CASTGLADTQYF.

The chain has TRBV15 and TRBJ1-2, with 9 positions matching TRBD1. This CDR3 spans 14 amino acids. J was trimmed by 4 bases and V by 8 bases; bases with no gene match: 8. The germline CDR1 and CDR2 sequences are LNHNV and YYDKDF (reference sequence). The CDR3 DNA reads TGTGCCACCGCCCGGGGACAGGGAGCCTATGGCTACACCTTC. Translating gives CATARGQGAYGYTF.

Of note for this clone: The junction does not match germline at one end; this may be a read error. Other nucleotide sequences from this sample produce the same CDR3. The CDR3 here is CSGTRGQTNTEAFF. CDR3 in DNA: TGCAGCGGAACCAGGGGGCAAACGAACACTGAGGCTTTCTTT. The chain carries TRBV29-1 and TRBJ1-1, with 8 bases identical to TRBD1. This CDR3 has 14 amino acids. Germline V gene data show CDR1 as SQVTM and CDR2 as ANQGSEA.

This chain uses TRBV6-1 with TRBJ2-5; 8 bases line up with TRBD2. V shed 5 bases and J 2 bases; nucleotides not matched to a gene: 4. CDR3 length: 14 residues. Germline values: CDR1 MNHNS, CDR2 SASEGT. CDR3 bases: TGTGCCAGCAGTAGGGCTAGCGGGCAAGAGACCCAGTACTTC. This sequence encodes CASSRASGQETQYF.

The rearrangement joins TRBV15 to TRBJ2-1; D is perhaps TRBD1 (6 bases). V lost 1 base, J lost 10 bases, and 14 bases lay in between. Looked up from germline, CDR1 is LNHNV and CDR2 is YYDKDF (reference sequence). The CDR3 consists of 14 residues. CDR3 sequence (DNA): TGTGCCACCAGCAGAGGTACTGAGGGGGTGGAGCAGTTCTTC. As protein: CATSRGTEGVEQFF.

The chain uses TRBV6-5 and TRBJ2-5; 12 nucleotides agree with TRBD2. CDR3 size: 14 residues. Germline values: CDR1 MNHEY, CDR2 SVGAGI. J gave up 5 bases and V 5 bases, and 3 bases lay outside the gene matches. As DNA, the CDR3 is TGTGCCAGCAGTCGGACTAGCGGGGATGAGACCCAGTACTTC. Amino acids: CASSRTSGDETQYF.

This clone was observed a few times. The V and J genes are TRBV6-5 and TRBJ2-5; the match to TRBD1 covers 11 bases. Germline-derived CDR1 and CDR2 are MNHEY and SVGAGI. CDR3 size: 16 residues. The ends lost 4 bases at V and 5 bases at J; junction bases unmatched: 9. Here the CDR3 reads CASSLRTGGMVETQYF. CDR3 DNA: TGTGCCAGCAGTTTACGGACAGGGGGCATGGTGGAGACCCAGTACTTC.